This T cell receptor beta chain was documented in a study of T cell responses to AZD1222 COVID-19 vaccine (dated by TCRdb to about 2021). Some background on the complete study: TCR sequencing was performed for over 230 trial participants, of whom around 200 were given two doses of AZD1222 and around 25 were given two doses of MenACWY control vaccine. Enrollment into the trials was organized by age into subgroups of 18-55, 56-69 and 70-plus years, and those subgroups contained roughly 150, 30 and 60 TCR-sequenced participants, respectively.

What the authors observed across the whole study: Spike-specific TCR breadth and depth rose significantly after two AZD1222 doses compared with day 0 and with MenACWY recipients. Conclusions about previously exposed vaccinees were limited because only six AZD1222 recipients were SARS-CoV-2 seropositive at baseline. CD4 TCRs associated with the vaccine covered the entire spike protein, and the dominant responses were in regions 160-218 and 743-854. The 56-69-year group was small, and its depth increase did not reach significance, likely because of low power. Nearly half of unique spike-specific TCRs reportedly recognized epitopes outside regions mutated in the B.1.351 and B.1.1.7 variants. Participants were mostly white British, with more females than males. The authors suggested clonal diversity may have been underestimated. Because no day 14 peak-response samples were available, the repertoires could be characterized only after the peak T cell response.

In light of the paper, this sample's time point label describes: about 28 days (+/-7) after the second vaccine dose. Because spike-specific TCR depth and breadth did not differ between the two schedules, AZD1222 recipients who got a second dose at roughly 4 weeks were pooled with those who got a second dose at roughly 12 weeks. The vaccinee samples were drawn from two UK trials, COV001 and COV002, one of which was a single-blind randomized controlled phase 2/3 trial testing AZD1222 (ChAdOx1 nCoV-19) in healthy adults. Trial participant PBMC samples were collected at day 0 and day 28 after the second dose for TCRbeta chain sequencing. For this clone: Which antigen it targets is not known. No quality values exist for individual bases; no much larger clone is one base distant.

The CDR3 regions of human TCRbeta chains were analyzed by immunosequencing. In the paper's pipeline: TCRs in the repertoires were matched against a reference library of SARS-CoV-2-specific TCRs that had been generated with the MIRA antigen-specificity platform. Breadth was defined as the fraction of unique TCRs that were SARS-CoV-2-associated, and depth was defined as the fraction of total T cells that were SARS-CoV-2-associated. Using the MIRA data, every spike-specific TCR was mapped to the spike region that the TCR reacted to and assigned to either a CD4 or a CD8 class. Log10-transformed breadth and depth values were compared by one-way ANOVA with Sidak's multiple comparisons tests. TCRdb retrieved this table from immuneACCESS and kept in-frame rearrangements only. Not all clones are present; in checked studies, unresolved V genes account for under half, and no reason is known for the remainder. V, J and clone size are taken as reported in that table, and D and trimming were inferred from the DNA itself. The sample table shows roughly 150,000 clones, and 87% are seen once. The ten top clones hold about a tenth of the sample.

The germline V gene sets CDR1 to KGHDR and CDR2 to SFDVKD. The CDR3 has 13 amino acids, counting the end cysteine and phenylalanine. The retained sequence is limited to the CDR3, 39 bases, with the frame set at the first base. V is shortened by 7 bases, J by 3 bases, and the region joining them spans 11 bases. This clonotype was sampled from an adult who received the AZD1222 COVID-19 vaccine. The sequence links TRBV24-1 to TRBJ1-2, and TRBD1 may be the D gene, going by 6 matching bases. The sample consisted of peripheral blood, taken 28 days after the second AZD1222 dose. The sequence in DNA is TGTGCCACCAGCCGGGACACTTACTATGGCTACACCTTC. Protein translation: CATSRDTYYGYTF.